The 10 T cell receptor beta chains reported below all come from one sample, sequenced in a study of control samples from healthy donors and cancer patients. The table came from immunoSEQ multiplex PCR; TCRdb's copy has only in-frame clones and leaves some out. The sample gives about 49,000 clones, 65% to 90% of which show up once; about 2.6% is in the top ten. The sequenced material came from PBMCs. All receptors derive from a woman aged 45 to 65 with lung cancer.

The V call is TRBV7-2, the J call TRBJ2-7; D not certain. Germline assignment: CDR1 SGHTA and CDR2 FQGNSA. Trimming left V 1 base short and J 1 base short, with 8 bases between. This CDR3 is 14 amino acids long. CDR3 DNA: TGTGCCAGCAGCTTAGTTGGCACATCCTACGAGCAGTACTTC. This gives the protein CASSLVGTSYEQYF.

This clone came up once. CDR3 DNA: TGTGCCAGCAGCCGAGACTTAGGGCTGGGGAGCACAGATACGCAGTATTTT. Translating gives CASSRDLGLGSTDTQYF. The J gene is TRBJ2-3, the V gene TRBV5-6; D is unclear. Per germline, CDR1 SGHDT and CDR2 YYEEEE. Deletions cut 4 bases from V and 0 bases from J, with 18 bases between. The CDR3 extends over 17 amino acids.

V usage is TRBV29-1 and J usage is TRBJ2-1, with 10 bases lining up with TRBD2. CDR1 and CDR2 from the germline V gene are SQVTM and ANQGSEA. Trimming at V came to 6 bases and at J to 6 bases, leaving 8 bases not matched to a gene. The CDR3 loop spans 14 amino acids. Here the CDR3 reads CSVLGLAALNEQFF. The CDR3 DNA follows: TGCAGCGTCCTAGGACTAGCGGCCCTCAATGAGCAGTTCTTC.

Details on this clone: At one of its ends the junction is not consistent with the germline gene, which may arise from a read error. V usage is TRBV7-2 and J usage is TRBJ1-2, with 7 bases aligning to TRBD1. Germline CDR1 SGHTA, CDR2 FQGNSA. The CDR3 is 11 residues long. CDR3 DNA: TGTGCCAGCAGCAATCCGGGACAGCTCTCCTTC. It is translated as CASSNPGQLSF. Together with reference TRBV7-2 and TRBJ1-2, the CDR3 gives the full variable domain: GAGVSQSPSNKVTEKGKDVELRCDPISGHTALYWYRQSLGQGLEFLIYFQGNSAPDKSGLPSDRFSAERTGGSVSTLTIQRTQQEDSAVYLCASSNPGQLSFGSGTRLTVV.

The rearrangement links TRBV15 to TRBJ2-5; TRBD1 aligns across 7 bases. From germline, CDR1 is LNHNV and CDR2 YYDKDF (reference sequence). The CDR3 has 14 residues. The V segment lost 5 bases and the J segment 2 bases; nucleotides outside the gene matches: 5. The CDR3 here is CATSLGQAQETQYF. The CDR3 nucleotides are TGTGCCACCAGCTTAGGACAGGCTCAAGAGACCCAGTACTTC.

This chain uses TRBV18 with TRBJ1-5; tentative D call: TRBD1 (6 bases). From germline, CDR1 is KGHSH and CDR2 LQKENI. CDR3 length: 13 amino acids. The V end lost 3 bases, the J end lost 3 bases, and 6 bases lay between the germline ends. The DNA of the CDR3 is TGTGCCAGCTCACCGGGACACAATCAGCCCCAGCATTTT. This gives the protein CASSPGHNQPQHF.

J is TRBJ1-5 and V is TRBV7-9; D not resolved. The length of the CDR3 is 14 residues. V lost 3 bases to trimming and J lost 6 bases, with 12 bases between them. Germline V gene lookup returns CDR1 SEHNR and CDR2 FQNEAQ (reference sequence). CDR3 nucleotide sequence: TGTGCCAGCAGCTTCGGCCCCCAAGGTCAGCCCCAGCATTTT. It translates to CASSFGPQGQPQHF.

In DNA form, the CDR3 reads TGTGCCAGCAGTTCTTGGATGGGGGCTGGGACTGAAGCTTTCTTT. This encodes CASSSWMGAGTEAFF. V gene TRBV7-9 combines with J gene TRBJ1-1, with D perhaps TRBD1 (6 bases). CDR1 is SEHNR and CDR2 is FQNEAQ in the germline V gene (reference sequence). Deletions cut 6 bases from V and 5 bases from J, with 19 bases between. The CDR3 contains 15 residues.

This clone was seen just once. The J gene is TRBJ1-1, the V gene TRBV5-4; the match to TRBD1 covers 12 bases. The V gene end was trimmed by 4 bases and the J gene end by 6 bases; junction bases not matched to a gene: 19. CDR1 and CDR2 from the germline V gene are SGHNT and YYREEE (reference sequence). This CDR3 has 19 residues. The CDR3 is CASSGGPGTGGAEWPEAFF. CDR3 DNA: TGTGCCAGCAGCGGAGGACCCGGGACAGGGGGCGCGGAGTGGCCTGAAGCTTTCTTT.

The chain employs TRBV11-2 and TRBJ2-7; 7 bases are a match to TRBD1. In germline, CDR1 is SGHAT, CDR2 FQNNGV. V trimming: 5 bases; J trimming: 2 bases; junction bases outside the gene matches: 3. The CDR3 is 13 residues long. Written as DNA, the CDR3 is TGTGCCAGCAGCCGCCAGGGGGCCTACGAGCAGTACTTC. This codes for CASSRQGAYEQYF.